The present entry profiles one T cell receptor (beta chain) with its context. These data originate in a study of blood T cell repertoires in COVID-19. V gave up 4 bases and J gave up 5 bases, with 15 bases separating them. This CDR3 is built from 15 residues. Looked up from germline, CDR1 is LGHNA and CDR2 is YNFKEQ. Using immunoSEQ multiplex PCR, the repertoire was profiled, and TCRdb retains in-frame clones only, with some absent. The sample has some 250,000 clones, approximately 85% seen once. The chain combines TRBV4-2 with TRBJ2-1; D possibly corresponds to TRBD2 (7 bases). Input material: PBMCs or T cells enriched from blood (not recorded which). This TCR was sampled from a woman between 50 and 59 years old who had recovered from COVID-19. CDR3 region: CASSPERGGDNEQFF. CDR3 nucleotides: TGTGCCAGCAGCCCCGAGAGGGGGGGTGACAATGAGCAGTTCTTC.